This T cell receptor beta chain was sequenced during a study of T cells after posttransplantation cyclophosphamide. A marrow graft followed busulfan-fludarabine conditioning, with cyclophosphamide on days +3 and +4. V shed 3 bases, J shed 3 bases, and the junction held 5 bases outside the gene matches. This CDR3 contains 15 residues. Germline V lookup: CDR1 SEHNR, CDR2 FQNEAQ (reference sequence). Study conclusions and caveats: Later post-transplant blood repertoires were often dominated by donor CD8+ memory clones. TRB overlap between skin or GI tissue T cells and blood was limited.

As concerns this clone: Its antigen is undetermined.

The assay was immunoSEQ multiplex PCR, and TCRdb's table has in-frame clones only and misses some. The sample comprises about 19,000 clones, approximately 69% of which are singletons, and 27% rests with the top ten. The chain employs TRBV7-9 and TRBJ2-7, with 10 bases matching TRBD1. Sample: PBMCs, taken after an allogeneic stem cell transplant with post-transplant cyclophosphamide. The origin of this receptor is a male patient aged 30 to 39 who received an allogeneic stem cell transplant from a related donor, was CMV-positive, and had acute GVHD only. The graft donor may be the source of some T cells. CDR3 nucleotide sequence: TGTGCCAGCAGCTTCCCGGACAGGGGGTTCTACGAGCAGTACTTC. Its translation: CASSFPDRGFYEQYF.